The 3 T cell receptor beta chains below all came from one sample that was sequenced in a study of cytomegalovirus exposure and HLA in healthy donors. PCR involved 60 Vbeta and 13 Jbeta primers. Sequencing was performed with immunoSEQ multiplex PCR; in TCRdb, only in-frame clones are kept and a portion is missing. The table includes about 110,000 clones, over 70% detected once. The sequencing input was PBMCs. The receptor source for this set is a man aged 25-45 years in good health and CMV-seronegative.

This clone occurred once. The chain has TRBV9 and TRBJ2-1; 7 bases match TRBD2. Germline V gene sequence: CDR1 SGDLS, CDR2 YYNGEE. Trimming cost V 4 bases and J 5 bases; bases outside gene matches: 6. The CDR3 spans 14 residues. CDR3 bases: TGTGCCAGCAGCAGATCCGGGACTAACAATGAGCAGTTCTTC. This encodes CASSRSGTNNEQFF.

The chain uses TRBV7-8 and TRBJ1-5; D not resolved. Germline lookup yields CDR1 SGHVS and CDR2 FQNEAQ. This CDR3 has 14 amino acids. V lost 4 bases to trimming and J lost 3 bases, with 10 bases between them. The CDR3 coding sequence is TGTGCCAGCAGCTCCGCCTGGCTCAATCAGCCCCAGCATTTT. Translating it yields CASSSAWLNQPQHF. The whole variable domain, remainder taken from reference TRBV7-8 and TRBJ1-5, is GAGVSQSPRYKVAKRGQDVALRCDPISGHVSLFWYQQALGQGPEFLTYFQNEAQLDKSGLPSDRFFAERPEGSVSTLKIQRTQQEDSAVYLCASSSAWLNQPQHFGDGTRLSIL.

The gene calls are TRBV28 and TRBJ1-5; D is unresolved. Looked up from germline, CDR1 is MDHEN and CDR2 is SYDVKM. The CDR3 contains 11 residues. The V gene lost 5 bases and the J gene lost 8 bases, with 7 bases spanning the gap. Here the CDR3 reads CASSLGEPQHF. Written as DNA, the CDR3 is TGTGCCAGCAGTCTCGGGGAGCCCCAGCATTTT.